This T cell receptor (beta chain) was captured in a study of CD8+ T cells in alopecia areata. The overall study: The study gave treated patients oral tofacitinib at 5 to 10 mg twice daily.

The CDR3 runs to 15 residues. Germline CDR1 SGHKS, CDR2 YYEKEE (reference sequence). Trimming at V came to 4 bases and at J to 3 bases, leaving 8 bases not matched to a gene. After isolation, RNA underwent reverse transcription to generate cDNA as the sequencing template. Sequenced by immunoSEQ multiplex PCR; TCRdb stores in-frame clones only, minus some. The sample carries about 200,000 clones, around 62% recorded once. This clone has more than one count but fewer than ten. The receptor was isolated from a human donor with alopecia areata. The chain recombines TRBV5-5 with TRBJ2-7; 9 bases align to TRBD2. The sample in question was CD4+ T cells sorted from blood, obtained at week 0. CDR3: CASSVGGTSNYEQYF. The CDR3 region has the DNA TGTGCCAGCAGCGTGGGCGGGACTAGCAACTACGAGCAGTACTTC.